Shown below are 10 T cell receptor beta chains from a single sample sequenced in a study of CD8 T cells in Susac syndrome. After extraction with the RNeasy kit, 0.5 to 1 ug of the RNA was reverse transcribed using random hexamers. One entry per CDR3 protein results from TCRdb running MiXCR on the immunoSEQ multiplex PCR reads. The sample lists 150,000 to 200,000 distinct CDR3 sequences, approximately 93% occurring once. Sequenced: CD4+ T cells from PBMCs. Every receptor here comes from a human donor with multiple sclerosis.

This chain joins TRBV28 and TRBJ1-1, with 7 bases lining up with TRBD1. The ends lost 3 bases at V and 4 bases at J; junction bases unmatched: 11. CDR3 length: 16 residues. Germline-derived CDR1 and CDR2 are MDHEN and SYDVKM. CDR3: CASSLFGQASRTEAFF. CDR3 DNA sequence: TGTGCCAGCAGTTTGTTCGGACAGGCGTCGCGCACTGAAGCTTTCTTT.

This clonotype was observed once. The V gene is TRBV6-2 or TRBV6-3, the J gene TRBJ2-6; D gene uncertain. Deletions cut 7 bases from V and 2 bases from J, with 15 bases between. CDR1 and CDR2 (germline): MNHEY, SVGEGT. The CDR3 runs to 16 residues. In nucleotides, the CDR3 is TGTGCCAGCATCGCCGCAATTGGGCCTGGGGCCAACGTCCTGACTTTC. Its translation is CASIAAIGPGANVLTF.

This clonotype was observed a single time. The gene calls are TRBV7-2 and TRBJ2-1; the match to TRBD1 covers 7 bases. Germline assignment: CDR1 SGHTA and CDR2 FQGNSA. V shed 5 bases, J shed 5 bases, and the junction held 12 bases outside the gene matches. This CDR3 has 16 residues. CDR3 DNA: TGTGCCAGCAGCGCCATTGACAGGGTCTCGGACAATGAGCAGTTCTTC. Encoded protein: CASSAIDRVSDNEQFF. The variable domain in full, with the rest retrieved from reference TRBV7-2 and TRBJ2-1, is GAGVSQSPSNKVTEKGKDVELRCDPISGHTALYWYRQSLGQGLEFLIYFQGNSAPDKSGLPSDRFSAERTGGSVSTLTIQRTQQEDSAVYLCASSAIDRVSDNEQFFGPGTRLTVL.

This chain uses TRBV9 with TRBJ1-2; maybe TRBD1 (6 bases). The V gene's germline CDR1 is SGDLS and CDR2 YYNGEE. V was shortened by 0 bases and J by 0 bases, with 12 bases between the two germline ends. This CDR3 region has 16 residues. CDR3 DNA sequence: TGTGCCAGCAGCGTAGGGCAGGGGTTAGCTAACTATGGCTACACCTTC. Protein sequence: CASSVGQGLANYGYTF.

In this sample, this clonotype turned up a few times. The rearrangement joins TRBV28 to TRBJ2-5; 7 nucleotides agree with TRBD2. Germline assignment: CDR1 MDHEN and CDR2 SYDVKM. Trimming took 6 bases from V and 7 from J; bases not matched to a gene: 8. The CDR3 contains 13 residues. CDR3 nucleotides: TGTGCCAGCAGCTCCGGGACTATGGGGACCCAGTACTTC. Translation: CASSSGTMGTQYF.

CDR3 loop: CSARATGTDTQYF. The CDR3, as DNA: TGCAGTGCTAGGGCCACTGGCACAGATACGCAGTATTTT. V gene TRBV20-1 combines with J gene TRBJ2-3; D gene ambiguous. Germline V gives CDR1 DFQATT, CDR2 SNEGSKA (reference sequence). The CDR3 is 13 residues long. V was cut by 3 bases and J by 1 base, with 8 bases left in between.

The DNA for the CDR3 is TGTGCCAGCCGACAGGAGAATCAGCCCCAGCATTTT. Translating gives CASRQENQPQHF. The V call is TRBV6-1, the J call TRBJ1-5; weak D call: TRBD1 (6 bases). The CDR3 extends over 12 amino acids. Trimming took off 8 bases at V and 4 bases at J, with 9 bases between the two ends. Germline-derived CDR1 and CDR2 are MNHNS and SASEGT.

This clonotype was picked up a small number of times. The V gene is TRBV6-1, the J gene TRBJ2-7; D not certain. Germline V lookup: CDR1 MNHNS, CDR2 SASEGT. The CDR3 length is 13 residues. Trimming left V 5 bases short and J 2 bases short, with 10 bases between. The CDR3 DNA reads TGTGCCAGCAGTAAGGAGCCGACCTACGAGCAGTACTTC. It encodes CASSKEPTYEQYF.

V gene TRBV12-3 or TRBV12-4 combines with J gene TRBJ2-1; D unclear. V was pared by 3 bases and J by 3 bases, with 9 bases between. The CDR3 extends over 14 amino acids. The CDR3 loop reads CASSFPGLYNEQFF. CDR3 nucleotide sequence: TGTGCCAGCAGTTTTCCAGGCCTCTACAATGAGCAGTTCTTC.

The CDR3: CASSPPVAPATEAFF. For the CDR3, the DNA is TGTGCCAGCAGTCCCCCCGTGGCCCCGGCCACTGAAGCTTTCTTT. The genes are TRBV28 and TRBJ1-1; D ambiguous. V lost 5 bases and J 4 bases, leaving 17 bases between the germline ends. The CDR3 contains 15 residues. The germline gives CDR1 MDHEN, CDR2 SYDVKM. Supplemented by reference TRBV28 and TRBJ1-1, the full variable domain reads DVKVTQSSRYLVKRTGEKVFLECVQDMDHENMFWYRQDPGLGLRLIYFSYDVKMKEKGDIPEGYSVSREKKERFSLILESASTNQTSMYLCASSPPVAPATEAFFGQGTRLTVV.